Shown below are 9 T cell receptor beta chains from a single sample sequenced in a study of a mutant IDH1 vaccine in newly diagnosed glioma. The time point denotes: week 47, end of study. Every vaccine dose comprised 300 ug of mutant IDH1 20-mer peptide plus topical imiquimod. These receptors have no identified antigens. The table came from immunoSEQ multiplex PCR; TCRdb's copy has only in-frame clones and leaves some out. The sample includes around 61,000 clones, approximately 75% of them seen just once. The starting material was PBMCs, obtained from a glioma patient whose treatment included an IDH1 peptide vaccine. These TCRs come from a man between 45 and 60 years old with glioma.

This clone turned up a few times. V gene TRBV7-9 combines with J gene TRBJ1-1, with TRBD1 as a possible D gene (6 bases). Deletions cut 4 bases from V and 8 bases from J, with 14 bases between. CDR3 size: 13 residues. Germline lookup yields CDR1 SEHNR and CDR2 FQNEAQ (reference sequence). The CDR3: CASSSNRGQEAFF. The CDR3, as DNA: TGTGCCAGCAGCTCTAATCGCGGACAGGAAGCTTTCTTT.

About this clone itself: Additional DNA sequences in this sample encode the identical CDR3. The chain couples TRBV10-3 to TRBJ1-4, with 11 bases aligning to TRBD1. The CDR3 contains 15 residues. Trimming took 3 bases from V and 6 from J; bases not matched to a gene: 3. CDR1 and CDR2 (germline): ENHRY, SYGVKD. The CDR3 sequence: CAISDPGQGDEKLFF. In DNA form, the CDR3 reads TGTGCCATCAGTGATCCGGGACAGGGGGATGAAAAACTGTTTTTT.

This chain's CDR3 is CASSQGTGNSNQPQHF. DNA for the CDR3: TGTGCCAGCAGCCAAGGGACAGGGAATAGCAATCAGCCCCAGCATTTT. The rearrangement uses TRBV5-6 and TRBJ1-5, with TRBD1 matching 9 bases. The V gene's germline CDR1 is SGHDT and CDR2 YYEEEE. The CDR3 spans 16 residues. The ends lost 4 bases at V and 0 bases at J; junction bases unmatched: 5. Complete variable domain (other parts from reference TRBV5-6 and TRBJ1-5): DAGVTQSPTHLIKTRGQQVTLRCSPKSGHDTVSWYQQALGQGPQFIFQYYEEEERQRGNFPDRFSGHQFPNYSSELNVNALLLGDSALYLCASSQGTGNSNQPQHFGDGTRLSIL.

The rearrangement links TRBV30 to TRBJ2-3; D may correspond to TRBD1 or TRBD2 (6 bases each). Germline loops: CDR1 GTSNPN, CDR2 SVGIG (reference sequence). Trimming cost V 3 bases and J 0 bases, with 13 bases left between them. The CDR3 loop spans 15 amino acids. The chain's CDR3 is CAWSGGVTSTDTQYF. In DNA, the CDR3 is TGTGCCTGGAGCGGGGGCGTCACTAGCACAGATACGCAGTATTTT.

This sequence joins TRBV18 and TRBJ1-4; TRBD1 might be the D (6 bases). The V and J ends lost 3 bases and 3 bases respectively, with 11 bases between them. Per the germline V gene, CDR1 is KGHSH and CDR2 is LQKENI. There are 15 residues in the CDR3. The CDR3 here is CASSPRGGANEKLFF. CDR3 DNA sequence: TGTGCCAGCTCACCCAGAGGGGGGGCTAATGAAAAACTGTTTTTT.

The CDR3 loop reads CASKAGTNEKLFF. The CDR3 coding sequence is TGTGCCAGCAAGGCAGGGACTAATGAAAAACTGTTTTTT. The chain couples TRBV7-2 to TRBJ1-4; D perhaps matches TRBD1 (5 bases). The CDR3 is 13 residues long. The germline V gene has CDR1 SGHTA and CDR2 FQGNSA. V lost 7 bases and J lost 2, with 8 bases in between.

The chain carries TRBV6-6 and TRBJ1-5, with D uncertain. Germline CDR1 reads MNHNY; CDR2 reads SVGAGI (reference sequence). The CDR3 loop spans 13 amino acids. The V end was cut by 10 bases, the J end by 0 bases, with 10 bases between. The CDR3 spells CATQLGSNQPQHF. The CDR3 DNA reads TGTGCCACTCAACTAGGTAGCAATCAGCCCCAGCATTTT.

The chain joins TRBV2 to TRBJ2-2; TRBD2 matches 11 bases. J was trimmed by 5 bases and V by 7 bases; bases with no gene match: 9. Looked up from germline, CDR1 is SNHLY and CDR2 is FYNNEI. CDR3 size: 16 residues. The CDR3, as DNA: TGTGCCAGCACGGCTAGCGGGGGGCCCGGGACCGGGGAGCTGTTTTTT. This gives the protein CASTASGGPGTGELFF.

This clone was observed at least ten times. This chain joins TRBV14 and TRBJ1-1; no firm D call. CDR3 size: 12 residues. Trimming cost V 4 bases and J 7 bases, with 10 bases left between them. CDR1 SGHDN and CDR2 FVKESK come from the germline V gene. In nucleotides, the CDR3 is TGTGCCAGCAGCCCGGACGGCTTTGAAGCTTTCTTT. This gives the protein CASSPDGFEAFF.